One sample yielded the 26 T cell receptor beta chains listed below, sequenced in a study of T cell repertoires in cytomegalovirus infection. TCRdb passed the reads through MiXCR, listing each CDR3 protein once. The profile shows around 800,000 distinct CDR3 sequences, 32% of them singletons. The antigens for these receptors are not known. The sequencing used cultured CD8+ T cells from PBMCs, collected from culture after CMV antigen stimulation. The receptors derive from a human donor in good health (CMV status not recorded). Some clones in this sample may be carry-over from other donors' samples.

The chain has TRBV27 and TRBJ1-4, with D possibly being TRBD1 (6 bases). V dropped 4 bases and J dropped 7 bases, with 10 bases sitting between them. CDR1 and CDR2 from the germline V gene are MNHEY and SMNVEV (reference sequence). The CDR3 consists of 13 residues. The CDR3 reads CASSSGAVEKLFF. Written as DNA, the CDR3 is TGTGCCAGCAGTTCAGGGGCGGTTGAAAAACTGTTTTTT.

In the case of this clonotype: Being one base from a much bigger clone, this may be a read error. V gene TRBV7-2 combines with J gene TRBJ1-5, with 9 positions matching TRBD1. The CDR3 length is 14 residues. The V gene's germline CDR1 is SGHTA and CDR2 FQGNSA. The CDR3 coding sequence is TGTGCCAGCACTTCGACAGGGGGGAATCGGCCCCAGCATTTT. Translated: CASTSTGGNRPQHF.

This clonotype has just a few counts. CDR3 sequence: CASSLASGLYNEQFF. The CDR3 DNA follows: TGTGCCAGCAGCTTAGCCAGCGGGCTCTACAATGAGCAGTTCTTC. V gene TRBV7-9 combines with J gene TRBJ2-1; D might be TRBD2 (6 bases). The V gene lost 0 bases and the J gene lost 3 bases, with 9 bases spanning the gap. Germline CDR1 is SEHNR and CDR2 is FQNEAQ (reference sequence). The CDR3 is 15 amino acids.

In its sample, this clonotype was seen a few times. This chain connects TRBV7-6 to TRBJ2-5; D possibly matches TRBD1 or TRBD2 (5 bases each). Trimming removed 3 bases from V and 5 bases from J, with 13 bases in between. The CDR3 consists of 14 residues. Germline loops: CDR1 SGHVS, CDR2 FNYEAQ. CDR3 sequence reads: CASSFEGPRETQYF. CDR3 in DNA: TGTGCCAGCAGCTTTGAGGGACCACGGGAGACCCAGTACTTC.

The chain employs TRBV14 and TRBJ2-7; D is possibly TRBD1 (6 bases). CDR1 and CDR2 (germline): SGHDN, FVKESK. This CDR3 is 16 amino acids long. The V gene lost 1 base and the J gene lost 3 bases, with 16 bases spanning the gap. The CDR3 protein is CASSQGYRDIDYEQYF. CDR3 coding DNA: TGTGCCAGCAGCCAAGGATACCGGGACATAGACTACGAGCAGTACTTC.

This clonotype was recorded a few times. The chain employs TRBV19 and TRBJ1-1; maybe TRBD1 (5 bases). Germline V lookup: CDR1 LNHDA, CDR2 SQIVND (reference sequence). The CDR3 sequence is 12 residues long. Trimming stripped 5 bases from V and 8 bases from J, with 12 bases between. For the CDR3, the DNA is TGTGCCAGTAGTTTGGGGGGAGAAGAAGCTTTCTTT. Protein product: CASSLGGEEAFF.

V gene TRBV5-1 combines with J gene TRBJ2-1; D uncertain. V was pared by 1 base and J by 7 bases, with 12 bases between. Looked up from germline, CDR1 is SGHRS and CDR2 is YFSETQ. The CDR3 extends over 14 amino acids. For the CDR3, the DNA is TGCGCCAGCAGCTTGCCCGGTGTTGGTAATGAGCAGTTCTTC. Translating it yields CASSLPGVGNEQFF.

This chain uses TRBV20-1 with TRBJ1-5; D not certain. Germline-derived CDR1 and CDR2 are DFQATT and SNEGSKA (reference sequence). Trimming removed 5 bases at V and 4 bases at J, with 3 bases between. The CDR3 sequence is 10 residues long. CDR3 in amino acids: CSAHNQPQHF. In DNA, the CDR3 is TGCAGTGCTCATAATCAGCCCCAGCATTTT.

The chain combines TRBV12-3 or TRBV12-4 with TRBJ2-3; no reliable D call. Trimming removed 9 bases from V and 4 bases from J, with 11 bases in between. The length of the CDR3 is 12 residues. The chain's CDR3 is CASLEGPDTQYF. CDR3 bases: TGTGCCAGTCTCGAAGGCCCAGATACGCAGTATTTT.

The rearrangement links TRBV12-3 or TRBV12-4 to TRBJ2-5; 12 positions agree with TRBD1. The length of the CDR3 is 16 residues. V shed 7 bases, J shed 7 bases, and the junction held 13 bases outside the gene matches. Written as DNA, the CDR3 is TGTGCCAGCAACCAAGGGGACAGGGGGCCTCCAGGGACCCAGTACTTC. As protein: CASNQGDRGPPGTQYF.

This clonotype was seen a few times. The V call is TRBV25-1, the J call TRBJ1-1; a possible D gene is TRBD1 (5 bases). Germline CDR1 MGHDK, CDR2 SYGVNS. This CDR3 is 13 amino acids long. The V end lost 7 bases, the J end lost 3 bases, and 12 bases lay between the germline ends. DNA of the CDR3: TGTGCCAGCAAAGCAGGACACGACACTGAAGCTTTCTTT. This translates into CASKAGHDTEAFF. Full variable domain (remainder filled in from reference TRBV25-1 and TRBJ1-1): EADIYQTPRYLVIGTGKKITLECSQTMGHDKMYWYQQDPGMELHLIHYSYGVNSTEKGDLSSESTVSRIRTEHFPLTLESARPSHTSQYLCASKAGHDTEAFFGQGTRLTVV.

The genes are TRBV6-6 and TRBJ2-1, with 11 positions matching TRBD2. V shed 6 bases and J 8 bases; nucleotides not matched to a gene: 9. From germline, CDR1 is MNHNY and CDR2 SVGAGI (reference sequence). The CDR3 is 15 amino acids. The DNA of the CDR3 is TGTGCCAGCAGGGACGGGCTAGCGGGGGGATATGAGCAGTTCTTC. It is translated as CASRDGLAGGYEQFF.

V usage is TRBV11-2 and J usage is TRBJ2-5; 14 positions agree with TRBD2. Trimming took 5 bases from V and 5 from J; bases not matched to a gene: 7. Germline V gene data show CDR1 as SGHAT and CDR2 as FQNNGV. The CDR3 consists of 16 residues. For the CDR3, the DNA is TGTGCCAGCAGCGCGGGACTAGCGGGGGAGTATGAGACCCAGTACTTC. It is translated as CASSAGLAGEYETQYF.

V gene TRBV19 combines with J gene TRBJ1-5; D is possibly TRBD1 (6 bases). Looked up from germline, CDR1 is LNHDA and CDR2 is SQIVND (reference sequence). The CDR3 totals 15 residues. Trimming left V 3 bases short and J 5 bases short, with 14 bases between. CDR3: CASSIKLTGHQPQHF. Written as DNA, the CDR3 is TGTGCCAGTAGTATCAAGTTGACAGGCCATCAGCCCCAGCATTTT.

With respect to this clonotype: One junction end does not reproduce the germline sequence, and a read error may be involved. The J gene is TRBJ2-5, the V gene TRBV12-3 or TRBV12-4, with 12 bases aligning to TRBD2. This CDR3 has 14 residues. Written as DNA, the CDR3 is TGTGCCAACAGTACGTGGGGACTAGCGGGGACCCAGTACTTC. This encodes CANSTWGLAGTQYF.

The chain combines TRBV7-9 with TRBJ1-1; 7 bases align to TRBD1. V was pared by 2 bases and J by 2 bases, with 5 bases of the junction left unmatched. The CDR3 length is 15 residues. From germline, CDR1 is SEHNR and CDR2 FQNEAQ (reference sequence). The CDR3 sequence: CASSLLTGSNTEAFF. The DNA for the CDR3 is TGTGCCAGCAGCTTACTGACAGGGTCTAACACTGAAGCTTTCTTT.

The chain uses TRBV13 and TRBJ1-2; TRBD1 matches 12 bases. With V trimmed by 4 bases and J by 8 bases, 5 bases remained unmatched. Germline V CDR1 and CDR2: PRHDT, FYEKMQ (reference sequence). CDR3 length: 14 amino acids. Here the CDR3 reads CASSSGTGGWGYTF. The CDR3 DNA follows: TGTGCCAGCAGCTCCGGGACAGGGGGCTGGGGCTACACCTTC.

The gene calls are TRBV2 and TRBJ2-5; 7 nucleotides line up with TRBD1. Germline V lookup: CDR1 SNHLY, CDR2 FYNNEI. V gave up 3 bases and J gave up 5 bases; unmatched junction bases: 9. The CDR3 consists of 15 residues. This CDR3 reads CASSESVTGQETQYF. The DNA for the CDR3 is TGTGCCAGCAGTGAGTCTGTGACAGGGCAGGAGACCCAGTACTTC.

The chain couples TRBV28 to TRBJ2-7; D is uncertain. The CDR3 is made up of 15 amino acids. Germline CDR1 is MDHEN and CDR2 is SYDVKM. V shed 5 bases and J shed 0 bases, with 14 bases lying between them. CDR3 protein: CASSPTEPSSYEQYV. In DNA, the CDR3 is TGTGCCAGCAGTCCGACGGAGCCCAGCTCCTACGAGCAGTACGTC.

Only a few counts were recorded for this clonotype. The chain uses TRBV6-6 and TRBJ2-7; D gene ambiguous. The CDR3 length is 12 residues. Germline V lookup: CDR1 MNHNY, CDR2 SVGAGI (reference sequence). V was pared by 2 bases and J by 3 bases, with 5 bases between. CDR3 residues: CASSYGVYEQYF. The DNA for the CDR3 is TGTGCCAGCAGTTACGGGGTCTACGAGCAGTACTTC.

The CDR3 bases are TGTGCCAGTAGTATAGATTCGGGGGTGATCACTGAAGCTTTCTTT. It encodes CASSIDSGVITEAFF. The chain couples TRBV19 to TRBJ1-1, with TRBD1 as a possible D gene (5 bases). Germline V CDR1 and CDR2: LNHDA, SQIVND (reference sequence). There are 15 residues in the CDR3. Trimming shortened V by 0 bases and J by 4 bases, and 12 bases separated the two germline ends.

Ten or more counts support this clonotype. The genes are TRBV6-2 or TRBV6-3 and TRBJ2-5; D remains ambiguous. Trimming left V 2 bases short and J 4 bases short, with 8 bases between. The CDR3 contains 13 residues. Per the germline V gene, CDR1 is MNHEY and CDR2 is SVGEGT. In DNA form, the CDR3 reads TGTGCCAGCAGTTACATGTCGGGAGAGACCCAGTACTTC. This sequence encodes CASSYMSGETQYF.

CDR3 amino acids: CASSVDSETINQPQHF. In DNA form, the CDR3 reads TGTGCCAGCAGCGTAGATTCAGAAACAATAAATCAGCCCCAGCATTTT. The chain carries TRBV9 and TRBJ1-5; no firm D call. The CDR3 sequence is 16 residues long. V lost 0 bases, J lost 4 bases, and 14 bases lay in between. The germline V gene has CDR1 SGDLS and CDR2 YYNGEE.

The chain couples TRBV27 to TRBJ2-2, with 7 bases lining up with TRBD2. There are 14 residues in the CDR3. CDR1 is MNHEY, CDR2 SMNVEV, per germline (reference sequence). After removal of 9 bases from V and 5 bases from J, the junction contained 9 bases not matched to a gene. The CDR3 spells CASLKRGGTGELFF. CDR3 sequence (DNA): TGTGCCAGTTTAAAACGGGGAGGGACCGGGGAGCTGTTTTTT.

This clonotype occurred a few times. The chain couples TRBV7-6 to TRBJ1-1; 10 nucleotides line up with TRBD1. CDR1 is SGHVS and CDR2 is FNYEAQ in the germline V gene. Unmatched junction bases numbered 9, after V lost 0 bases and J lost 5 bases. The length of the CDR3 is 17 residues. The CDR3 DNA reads TGTGCCAGCAGCTTAGCCTCTGACAGGGGGCCGGGAACTGAAGCTTTCTTT. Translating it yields CASSLASDRGPGTEAFF.

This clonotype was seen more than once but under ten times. CDR3 sequence (DNA): TGTGCCAGCAGCCCGGAGGGGCAGGGCTACGAGCAGTACTTC. Residues: CASSPEGQGYEQYF. The chain combines TRBV7-8 with TRBJ2-7, with D tentatively TRBD2 (6 bases). The germline V and J ends were trimmed by 5 bases and 3 bases, with 14 bases remaining between them. This CDR3 has 14 amino acids. CDR1 and CDR2 (germline): SGHVS, FQNEAQ.